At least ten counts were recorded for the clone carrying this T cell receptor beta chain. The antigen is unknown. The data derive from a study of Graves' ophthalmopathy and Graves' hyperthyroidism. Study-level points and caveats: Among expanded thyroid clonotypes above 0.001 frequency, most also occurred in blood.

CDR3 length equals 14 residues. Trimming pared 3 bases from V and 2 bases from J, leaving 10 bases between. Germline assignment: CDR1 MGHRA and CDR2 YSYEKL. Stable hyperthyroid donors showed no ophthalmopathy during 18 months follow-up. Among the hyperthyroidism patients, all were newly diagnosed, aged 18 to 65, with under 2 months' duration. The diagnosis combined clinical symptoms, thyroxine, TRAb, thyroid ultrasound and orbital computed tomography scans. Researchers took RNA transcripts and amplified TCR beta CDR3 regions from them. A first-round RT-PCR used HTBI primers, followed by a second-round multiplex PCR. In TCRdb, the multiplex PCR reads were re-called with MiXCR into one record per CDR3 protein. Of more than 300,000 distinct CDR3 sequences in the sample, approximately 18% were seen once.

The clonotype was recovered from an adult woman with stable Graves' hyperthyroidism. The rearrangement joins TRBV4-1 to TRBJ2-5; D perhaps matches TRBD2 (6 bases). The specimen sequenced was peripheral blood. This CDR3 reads CASSQRGQQETQYF. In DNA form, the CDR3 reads TGCGCCAGCAGCCAGCGGGGTCAGCAAGAGACCCAGTACTTC.